Given below is one T cell receptor beta chain in context. Its antigen remains unknown. This entry is derived from a study of blood T cells in healthy people across ages. Study results and caveats: Both naive CD4+ cell counts and diversity were greater in long-lived donors than in aged donors.

This CDR3 contains 16 residues. Germline CDR1 and CDR2: MDHEN and SYDVKM. Unmatched junction bases numbered 6, after V lost 6 bases and J lost 1 base. It was with a sample-barcoded 5' primer and a J-beta primer mix that a second PCR of about 7 to 12 cycles was run. Each CDR3 protein is one row after TCRdb ran MiXCR on the 5' RACE reads. Of 550,000 to 650,000 distinct CDR3 sequences listed, approximately 30% are singletons. This rearrangement joins TRBV28 to TRBJ2-7; TRBD2 matches at 13 bases. The sequencing input was blood. The TCR was taken from a woman older than 75 in good health. The CDR3 protein is CASSQLAGGPSYEQYF. The DNA for the CDR3 is TGTGCCAGCAGCCAACTAGCGGGGGGGCCTTCCTACGAGCAGTACTTC.